This is a list of T cell receptor beta chains from one sample in a study of T cells expressing NK-cell markers. TCRdb reanalyzed the 5' RACE reads, giving one entry per CDR3 protein sequence and no DNA. The table lists fewer than 400,000 distinct CDR3 sequences. The sequenced sample consisted of blood T cells: a sorted CD56 or NKG2C T cell subset, CD4+ or CD8+ T cells, or bulk PBMC T cells (not recorded which). The source is a man aged 18 to 69 in good health. The CDR3 runs from the conserved cysteine through the conserved F or W. The order of the fields is CDR3 protein, J gene, V gene.

CDR3aa: CASSYSFQGQHFYEQYF; j_gene: TRBJ2-7; v_gene: TRBV6-5
CDR3aa: CASSIDGRNWNEQFF; j_gene: TRBJ2-1; v_gene: TRBV12-3/TRBV12-4
CDR3aa: CASSGSSGRRSYNEQFF; j_gene: TRBJ2-1; v_gene: TRBV2
CDR3aa: CASSLGVLSRNEQFF; j_gene: TRBJ2-1; v_gene: TRBV7-8
CDR3aa: CASSVTSGVIYEQFF; j_gene: TRBJ2-1; v_gene: TRBV9
CDR3aa: CASSQAPGTNYGYTF; j_gene: TRBJ1-2; v_gene: TRBV3-1
CDR3aa: CASRTGLGQFNEKLFF; j_gene: TRBJ1-4; v_gene: TRBV6-1
CDR3aa: CASSLGGRYQETQYF; j_gene: TRBJ2-5; v_gene: TRBV12-3/TRBV12-4
CDR3aa: CASSKTENTEAFF; j_gene: TRBJ1-1; v_gene: TRBV5-1
CDR3aa: CASSYISGRALNTGELFF; j_gene: TRBJ2-2; v_gene: TRBV6-2/TRBV6-3
CDR3aa: CAISPERNTEAFF; j_gene: TRBJ1-1; v_gene: TRBV10-3
CDR3aa: CASSSSTGQETQYF; j_gene: TRBJ2-5; v_gene: TRBV5-1
CDR3aa: CSASRAGVNSPLHF; j_gene: TRBJ1-6; v_gene: TRBV20-1
CDR3aa: CATKDWASGHNEQFF; j_gene: TRBJ2-1; v_gene: TRBV12-3/TRBV12-4
CDR3aa: CASSLGHLSLEKLFF; j_gene: TRBJ1-4; v_gene: TRBV12-3/TRBV12-4
CDR3aa: CASRKPGGSYEQYF; j_gene: TRBJ2-7; v_gene: TRBV6-1
CDR3aa: CASSLEHANGYNEQFF; j_gene: TRBJ2-1; v_gene: TRBV11-3
CDR3aa: CASSTRDYGYTF; j_gene: TRBJ1-2; v_gene: TRBV7-9
CDR3aa: CASSLTGVPNEKLFF; j_gene: TRBJ1-4; v_gene: TRBV5-1
CDR3aa: CASSPQTTQYF; j_gene: TRBJ2-3; v_gene: TRBV7-8
CDR3aa: CASSQGRGSRFF; j_gene: TRBJ2-1; v_gene: TRBV12-3/TRBV12-4
CDR3aa: CASSPWDRGRNTGELFF; j_gene: TRBJ2-2; v_gene: TRBV5-1
CDR3aa: CASSQTNVGGPQYF; j_gene: TRBJ2-7; v_gene: TRBV4-2
CDR3aa: CASGAQIGTSYGYTF; j_gene: TRBJ1-2; v_gene: TRBV6-1
CDR3aa: CASSEDGNLLVYEQYF; j_gene: TRBJ2-7; v_gene: TRBV19
CDR3aa: CASSLGGPRAKNIQYF; j_gene: TRBJ2-4; v_gene: TRBV7-3
CDR3aa: CASSRNRAEGVHEQYF; j_gene: TRBJ2-7; v_gene: TRBV4-1